This passage covers 13 T cell receptor beta chains from one sample sequenced in a study of cytomegalovirus exposure and HLA in healthy donors. PCR amplification relied on 60 Vbeta primers (plus 13 Jbeta primers). Clones were sequenced by immunoSEQ multiplex PCR, and TCRdb holds only the in-frame ones, with some missing. The sample lists around 85,000 clones, 80% occurring once. Sequenced sample: PBMCs. The receptors originated from a male donor in good health and CMV-seronegative.

The chain carries TRBV7-2 and TRBJ2-1; 14 nucleotides match TRBD2. Germline V gene sequence: CDR1 SGHTA, CDR2 FQGNSA. V shed 5 bases and J 12 bases; nucleotides not matched to a gene: 3. The CDR3 totals 13 residues. The CDR3 coding sequence is TGTGCCAGCAGCCGCGGGACTAGCGGGAGGCAGTTCTTC. Amino acids: CASSRGTSGRQFF.

The chain joins TRBV6-5 to TRBJ2-4; TRBD2 might be the D (5 bases). Germline CDR1 is MNHEY and CDR2 is SVGAGI. The CDR3 is 15 residues long. V dropped 7 bases and J dropped 8 bases, with 21 bases sitting between them. Here the CDR3 reads CASTPTLGIGDIQYF. CDR3 bases: TGTGCCAGCACCCCCACCCTGGGCATCGGGGACATTCAGTACTTC.

The V and J genes are TRBV4-1 and TRBJ1-1, with TRBD1 as a possible D gene (6 bases). The germline gives CDR1 MGHRA, CDR2 YSYEKL. CDR3 length: 17 amino acids. V was pared by 0 bases and J by 0 bases, with 14 bases between. As DNA, the CDR3 is TGCGCCAGCAGCCAAGAGTTTTTCGGACAGTTGAACACTGAAGCTTTCTTT. Translated: CASSQEFFGQLNTEAFF.

This clone is a singleton in its sample. The chain recombines TRBV11-3 with TRBJ1-5; D not certain. The germline gives CDR1 SGHNT, CDR2 YENEEA. Trimming shortened V by 0 bases and J by 7 bases, and 13 bases separated the two germline ends. This CDR3 is 15 amino acids long. The CDR3 region is CASSLDCGLRQPQHF. CDR3 DNA: TGTGCCAGCAGCTTAGATTGTGGTTTACGGCAGCCCCAGCATTTT.

This clone is a singleton in its sample. The V call is TRBV23-1, the J call TRBJ1-2, with D possibly being TRBD1 (5 bases). TRBV23-1 is an ORF, with its function uncertain. CDR3 size: 13 residues. Trimming took 3 bases from V and 3 from J, leaving 8 bases between them. CDR3 residues: CASSQGGDYGYTF. CDR3 sequence (DNA): TGCGCCAGCAGTCAGGGGGGAGACTATGGCTACACCTTC.

The J gene is TRBJ2-5, the V gene TRBV6-5, with 7 bases identical to TRBD2. The J call may be in error: the DNA end matches TRBJ2-7 better. CDR3 size: 16 residues. Germline lookup yields CDR1 MNHEY and CDR2 SVGAGI. CDR3 in amino acids: CASSYTGTMSSYEQYF. The CDR3 coding sequence is TGTGCCAGCAGTTACACGGGGACTATGAGCTCCTACGAGCAGTACTTC.

The V call is TRBV5-6, the J call TRBJ1-2; D gene ambiguous. The CDR3 extends over 11 amino acids. Trimming shortened V by 5 bases and J by 4 bases, and 6 bases separated the two germline ends. Germline V gene sequence: CDR1 SGHDT, CDR2 YYEEEE. The CDR3 region has the DNA TGTGCCAGCAGTTACAGCTATGGCTACACCTTC. It codes for CASSYSYGYTF.

This clone was recorded a few times. This chain connects TRBV9 to TRBJ2-6; 7 bases line up with TRBD1. The CDR3 is 17 amino acids. Germline V gives CDR1 SGDLS, CDR2 YYNGEE. The trim removed 3 bases at V and 4 bases at J, leaving 10 bases unmatched. This CDR3 reads CASSDRDSSPGANVLTF. The CDR3 DNA reads TGTGCCAGCAGCGACCGGGACAGTTCACCCGGGGCCAACGTCCTGACTTTC.

CDR3 sequence reads: CASSFGDSSYGYTF. The CDR3 DNA reads TGTGCCAGCAGCTTCGGCGACAGTTCCTATGGCTACACCTTC. The chain couples TRBV7-9 to TRBJ1-2; maybe TRBD1 (5 bases). Trimming cost V 3 bases and J 4 bases, with 12 bases left between them. The CDR3 runs to 14 residues. CDR1 and CDR2 (germline): SEHNR, FQNEAQ (reference sequence).

The rearrangement joins TRBV6-6 to TRBJ2-5; TRBD2 agrees at 7 bases. CDR3 length: 16 residues. CDR1 is MNHNY, CDR2 SVGAGI, per germline (reference sequence). J was trimmed by 4 bases and V by 0 bases; bases with no gene match: 8. In DNA, the CDR3 is TGTGCCAGCAGTTACTCGGGCGGGAGATATGGAGAGACCCAGTACTTC. Amino acid sequence: CASSYSGGRYGETQYF.

The chain links TRBV7-9 to TRBJ1-4; D gene uncertain. Germline lookup yields CDR1 SEHNR and CDR2 FQNEAQ (reference sequence). The CDR3 length is 15 residues. The V gene lost 5 bases and the J gene lost 5 bases, with 15 bases spanning the gap. The CDR3: CASSPGSGENEKLFF. The CDR3 nucleotides are TGTGCCAGCAGCCCCGGTTCTGGGGAGAATGAAAAACTGTTTTTT.

This sequence joins TRBV6-5 and TRBJ2-3; 7 bases agree with TRBD1. Germline loops: CDR1 MNHEY, CDR2 SVGAGI. The length of the CDR3 is 15 residues. J lost 1 base, V lost 6 bases, and 7 bases had no gene match. CDR3 loop: CASSRQGDRTDTQYF. CDR3 DNA sequence: TGTGCCAGCAGCCGACAGGGAGATCGCACAGATACGCAGTATTTT.

The chain is built from TRBV10-1 and TRBJ1-1, with D perhaps TRBD1 (6 bases). V was clipped by 6 bases and J by 1 base, with 21 bases between them. The CDR3 length is 17 residues. Germline CDR1 is WNHNN and CDR2 is SYGVQD (reference sequence). CDR3 loop: CASSQGVSGQRNTEAFF. The CDR3 DNA reads as TGCGCCAGCAGCCAAGGCGTATCTGGACAGCGGAACACTGAAGCTTTCTTT.